Listed here are 21 T cell receptor beta chains from one sample, sequenced in a study of CXCR3-negative and CXCR3-positive naive CD8 T cells. UMI-labeled 5' RACE yielded the TRB cDNA libraries. No DNA is given; TCRdb re-called the 5' RACE reads and lists each CDR3 protein once. This listing includes tens of thousands of distinct CDR3 sequences. Material: naive CXCR3- CD8+ T cells from blood. As to subset: CD45RO-CCR7+CD27+CD95- naive CD8+ T cells lacking CXCR3 (TNR3-). These receptors all stem from a human donor in good health. Some clones in this sample may be carry-over from other donors' samples.

V gene TRBV7-2 combines with J gene TRBJ2-1; TCRdb selects TRBD1, and the lack of DNA leaves this call unchecked. Germline CDR1 SGHTA, CDR2 FQGNSA. The CDR3 has 16 residues. CDR3 sequence: CASRSGPGPLYNEQFF.

The chain uses TRBV11-3 and TRBJ2-1; TCRdb designates TRBD2, a call that cannot be tested without DNA. CDR1 is SGHNT, CDR2 YENEEA, per germline. The CDR3 contains 16 residues. The CDR3 loop reads CASSVWRGGASNEQFF. Variable domain in full (rest from reference TRBV11-3 and TRBJ2-1): EAGVVQSPRYKIIEKKQPVAFWCNPISGHNTLYWYLQNLGQGPELLIRYENEEAVDDSQLPKDRFSAERLKGVDSTLKIQPAELGDSAVYLCASSVWRGGASNEQFFGPGTRLTVL.

The rearrangement joins TRBV7-3 to TRBJ2-3; the TCRdb call, TRBD1, lacks DNA for checking. The CDR3 consists of 15 residues. Germline V gene lookup returns CDR1 SGHTA and CDR2 FQGTGA. CDR3 sequence reads: CASSLGPGGTDTQYF.

The chain joins TRBV7-9 to TRBJ2-7; TCRdb outputs TRBD1, but without DNA this stays unchecked. Germline lookup yields CDR1 SEHNR and CDR2 FQNEAQ (reference sequence). The CDR3 loop spans 15 amino acids. CDR3 protein: CASSLVGTVSYEQYF.

The CDR3 region is CASSYRRGAGDEQFF. The chain has TRBV6-5 and TRBJ2-1; the D call from TCRdb, TRBD2, cannot be confirmed without DNA. CDR1 and CDR2 (germline): MNHEY, SVGAGI. CDR3 size: 15 residues.

The chain couples TRBV6-6 to TRBJ1-1; absent DNA, TCRdb's TRBD1 call cannot be checked. The CDR3 totals 16 residues. Germline V gene lookup returns CDR1 MNHNY and CDR2 SVGAGI (reference sequence). CDR3 region: CASSRPFGIGLDEAFF.

The gene calls are TRBV4-3 and TRBJ2-7; TCRdb proposes TRBD1, but this gene call is untestable without DNA. The CDR3 covers 15 residues. The germline V gene has CDR1 LGHNA and CDR2 YSLEER. The CDR3 region is CASSQDYRGMYEQYF.

V gene TRBV7-8 combines with J gene TRBJ2-3; TCRdb's D call, TRBD2, is unchecked because there is no DNA. Germline V gene data show CDR1 as SGHVS and CDR2 as FQNEAQ. The CDR3 consists of 18 residues. The CDR3 spells CASSGTSGGAGRTDTQYF.

The chain has TRBV14 and TRBJ1-1; TCRdb designates TRBD1, a call that cannot be tested without DNA. CDR1 SGHDN and CDR2 FVKESK come from the germline V gene. The CDR3 consists of 14 residues. CDR3 region: CASRPWGAGTEAFF.

The J gene is TRBJ2-3, the V gene TRBV10-3; absent DNA, TCRdb's TRBD1 call cannot be checked. This CDR3 is 15 amino acids long. CDR1 is ENHRY and CDR2 is SYGVKD in the germline V gene. The CDR3 reads CAISGGDRSTDTQYF.

The gene calls are TRBV3-1 and TRBJ2-1. Germline V lookup: CDR1 LGHDT, CDR2 YNNKEL (reference sequence). CDR3 size: 15 residues. CDR3 sequence: CASSSSQSSYNEQFF.

In terms of frequency, this clonotype is medium-sized. This chain uses TRBV3-1 with TRBJ2-2. The germline V gene encodes CDR1 LGHDT and CDR2 YNNKEL (reference sequence). The CDR3 sequence is 13 residues long. This CDR3 reads CASSQGGAGELFF.

The rearrangement uses TRBV29-1 and TRBJ2-7; the TRBD1 assignment by TCRdb is unverifiable without DNA. From germline, CDR1 is SQVTM and CDR2 ANQGSEA. The length of the CDR3 is 13 residues. The CDR3 spells CSALTGAGYEQYF.

V usage is TRBV15 and J usage is TRBJ2-1; TCRdb's assignment of TRBD2 cannot be checked, as there is no DNA. CDR1 is LNHNV and CDR2 is YYDKDF in the germline V gene (reference sequence). The CDR3 length is 15 residues. CDR3: CATSPRTSPRNEQFF.

The V call is TRBV7-8, the J call TRBJ2-1. The CDR3 covers 16 residues. Germline V CDR1 and CDR2: SGHVS, FQNEAQ. This CDR3 is CASSLGSRGPYNEQFF.

The rearrangement uses TRBV5-5 and TRBJ2-7; TCRdb proposes TRBD1, but this gene call is untestable without DNA. The CDR3 covers 15 residues. Germline V gives CDR1 SGHKS, CDR2 YYEKEE (reference sequence). This CDR3 reads CASSLRGTATYEQYF.

The chain is built from TRBV29-1 and TRBJ2-7; the D gene TCRdb calls, TRBD1, cannot be checked with no DNA. The CDR3 contains 13 residues. CDR1 SQVTM and CDR2 ANQGSEA come from the germline V gene. The CDR3 protein is CSATGASVHEQYF.

The chain employs TRBV12-3 or TRBV12-4 and TRBJ2-7; TCRdb outputs TRBD1, but without DNA this stays unchecked. CDR3 length: 18 amino acids. This CDR3 reads CASSSRTGGEFLTGEQYF.

V gene TRBV5-1 combines with J gene TRBJ1-2; the TCRdb D gene call, TRBD1, has no DNA to confirm it. The length of the CDR3 is 17 residues. The germline V gene has CDR1 SGHRS and CDR2 YFSETQ. The CDR3 spells CASSPGRGTAANYGYTF.

The CDR3 sequence is CASSFTQGRGYTF. J is TRBJ1-2 and V is TRBV28; TCRdb designates TRBD1, a call that cannot be tested without DNA. The CDR3 covers 13 residues. Germline V gene data show CDR1 as MDHEN and CDR2 as SYDVKM.

The chain is built from TRBV6-5 and TRBJ2-7; TCRdb returns TRBD2, unconfirmable since there is no DNA. Germline CDR1 MNHEY, CDR2 SVGAGI. The CDR3 contains 13 residues. This CDR3 is CASSYMGEDEQYF.